This T cell receptor (beta chain) was sequenced in a study of T cells in localized non-small cell lung cancer. In regard to this clone: The antigen remains undetermined.

This table comes from immunoSEQ multiplex PCR, and its TCRdb copy is limited to in-frame clones, with some not included. The table records about 40,000 clones, around nine tenths of them present only once. The study, taken as a whole, reports: Among the tissues sampled, uninvolved adjacent lung had the highest T cell clonality, above tumor.

The germline gives CDR1 SGHDN, CDR2 FVKESK. The V end was cut by 2 bases, the J end by 8 bases, with 18 bases between. The CDR3 covers 15 residues. The chain employs TRBV14 and TRBJ1-2; D ambiguous. This receptor was obtained from a man aged 18 to 49 with stage I lung adenocarcinoma. Sequenced material: peripheral blood, taken before any cancer treatment. CDR3 nucleotide sequence: TGTGCCAGCAGCCAACTGAGGGTGGGTCTACAGGGCTACACCTTC. Its protein is CASSQLRVGLQGYTF.